This T cell receptor (beta chain) came from a study of T cells after yellow fever vaccination. Study-level points and caveats: Faster peaking, at day 5 versus 15, marked a secondary response that was weaker.

The 5'RACE template-switching step produced TCR cDNA and added a universal primer site and UMIs. TCRdb redid the calling of the 5' RACE reads with MiXCR, one entry per CDR3 protein. Altogether 100,000 or so distinct CDR3 sequences are present, over 8% being singletons, with the ten largest covering roughly 17%. This clonotype occurred a few times. This material consisted of CD8+ T cells not binding an NS4B(214-222) dextramer, sorted from PBMCs, taken less than 18 days after the first yellow fever vaccination. This clonotype was obtained from a man in his late teens or twenties who received the YFV17D yellow fever vaccine.

CDR3 bases: TGTGCCAGCAGCGACCGGGACGTCCGAAGTCTAGCCAAAAACATTCAGTACTTC. Amino acids: CASSDRDVRSLAKNIQYF. The chain joins TRBV21-1 to TRBJ2-4; the table assigns TRBD1, which was not confirmed against the DNA. TRBV21-1 corresponds to a pseudogene. The CDR3 extends over 18 amino acids.